Reported below is one T cell receptor beta chain. This may come from a read error, since a much larger clone is one base off. The data were taken from a study of read filtering for tumor transcriptome and immune sequencing. Looking at the study overall: After DNase treatment, RNA was made into whole-transcriptome libraries. Per sample, TCR-region reads ranged about 3.5 to 11 million by IR-seq, 85 to 1273 by RNA-seq.

The CDR3 spans 13 residues. Per the germline V gene, CDR1 is SGHVS and CDR2 is FQNEAQ. This library used around 0.4 ug RNA and molecular barcoded adaptors spanning alpha/delta and beta/gamma chains. TCRdb re-called the reads with MiXCR, one entry per CDR3 protein. Here the sample spans 93,000 or so distinct CDR3 sequences, around a fifth being singletons. The sample comprised a population of CD138-negative cells sorted from bone marrow. V is TRBV7-8 and J is TRBJ2-5, with TRBD2 identical over 8 bases. This sequence originates from a donor aged 40 or over with multiple myeloma. CDR3 sequence reads: CASSIAGLETQYF. The CDR3 DNA follows: TGTGCCAGCAGCATAGCGGGGCTAGAGACCCAGTACTTC.